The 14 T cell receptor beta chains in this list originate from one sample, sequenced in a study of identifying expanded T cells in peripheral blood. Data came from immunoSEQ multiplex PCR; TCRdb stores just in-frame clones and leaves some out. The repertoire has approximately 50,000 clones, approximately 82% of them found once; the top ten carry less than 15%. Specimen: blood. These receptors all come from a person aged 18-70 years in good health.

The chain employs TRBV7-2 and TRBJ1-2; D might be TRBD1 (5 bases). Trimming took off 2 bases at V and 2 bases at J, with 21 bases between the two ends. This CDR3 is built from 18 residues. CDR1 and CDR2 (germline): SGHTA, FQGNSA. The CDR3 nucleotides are TGTGCCAGCAGCTTAAGGTTTGGGGCCACAGGATCGAACTATGGCTACACCTTC. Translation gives CASSLRFGATGSNYGYTF.

The CDR3 protein is CASSPTLDRGRRGYTF. The CDR3 nucleotides are TGTGCCAGCTCACCAACCCTGGACAGGGGGCGGAGAGGCTACACCTTC. The genes are TRBV18 and TRBJ1-2; 11 positions match TRBD1. CDR3 size: 16 residues. The junction had 10 bases not matched to a gene; V was cut back by 2 bases and J by 8 bases. Germline lookup yields CDR1 KGHSH and CDR2 LQKENI.

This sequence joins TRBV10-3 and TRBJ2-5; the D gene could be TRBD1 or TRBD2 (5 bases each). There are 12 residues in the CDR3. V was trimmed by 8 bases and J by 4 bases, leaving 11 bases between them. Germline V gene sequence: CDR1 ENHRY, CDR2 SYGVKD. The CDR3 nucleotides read TGTGCCATCGGTCTTGGGGGAGAGACCCAGTACTTC. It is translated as CAIGLGGETQYF.

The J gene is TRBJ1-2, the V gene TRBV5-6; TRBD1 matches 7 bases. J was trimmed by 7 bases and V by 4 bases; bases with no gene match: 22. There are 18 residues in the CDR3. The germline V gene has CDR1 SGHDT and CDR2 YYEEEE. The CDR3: CASSPSTGRQGSGSGYTF. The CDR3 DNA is TGTGCCAGCAGCCCCTCTACCGGGAGACAGGGATCTGGTAGTGGCTACACCTTC.

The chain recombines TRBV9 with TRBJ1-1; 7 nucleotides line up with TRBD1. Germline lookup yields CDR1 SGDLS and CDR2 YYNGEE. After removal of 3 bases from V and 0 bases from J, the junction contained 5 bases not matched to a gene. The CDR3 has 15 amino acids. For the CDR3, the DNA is TGTGCCAGCAGCGAGCACAGGGGACTGAACACTGAAGCTTTCTTT. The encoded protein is CASSEHRGLNTEAFF.

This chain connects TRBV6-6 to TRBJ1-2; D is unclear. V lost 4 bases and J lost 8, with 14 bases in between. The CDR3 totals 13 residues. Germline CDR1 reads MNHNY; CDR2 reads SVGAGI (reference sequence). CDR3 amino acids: CASSLTAEQGYTF. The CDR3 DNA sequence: TGTGCCAGCAGTTTAACAGCGGAGCAGGGCTACACCTTC.

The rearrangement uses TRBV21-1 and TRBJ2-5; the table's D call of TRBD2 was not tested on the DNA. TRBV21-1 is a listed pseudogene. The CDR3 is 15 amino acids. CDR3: CASSKVREGGETQYF. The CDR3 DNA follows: TGTGCCAGCAGCAAAGTTCGGGAGGGCGGGGAGACCCAGTACTTC.

In nucleotides, the CDR3 is TGTGCCAGCAGCTTGACAGACCAAGAGTATAATGGCTACACCTTC. This translates into CASSLTDQEYNGYTF. The rearrangement joins TRBV5-5 to TRBJ1-2; D call uncertain. The CDR3 has 15 amino acids. Trimming left V 1 base short and J 6 bases short, with 16 bases between. The V gene's germline CDR1 is SGHKS and CDR2 YYEKEE (reference sequence).

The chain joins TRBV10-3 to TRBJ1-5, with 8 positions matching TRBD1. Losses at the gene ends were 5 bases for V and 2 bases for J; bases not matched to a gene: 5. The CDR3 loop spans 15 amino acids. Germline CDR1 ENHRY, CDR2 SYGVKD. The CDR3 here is CAISPGQGGNQPQHF. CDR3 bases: TGTGCCATCAGTCCCGGACAGGGTGGCAATCAGCCCCAGCATTTT.

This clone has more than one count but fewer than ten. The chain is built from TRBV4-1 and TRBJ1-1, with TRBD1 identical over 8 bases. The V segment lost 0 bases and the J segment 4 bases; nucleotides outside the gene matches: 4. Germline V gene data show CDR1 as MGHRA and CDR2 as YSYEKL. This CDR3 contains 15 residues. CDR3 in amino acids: CASSQEAGGGTEAFF. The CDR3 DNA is TGCGCCAGCAGCCAAGAGGCAGGGGGCGGCACTGAAGCTTTCTTT.

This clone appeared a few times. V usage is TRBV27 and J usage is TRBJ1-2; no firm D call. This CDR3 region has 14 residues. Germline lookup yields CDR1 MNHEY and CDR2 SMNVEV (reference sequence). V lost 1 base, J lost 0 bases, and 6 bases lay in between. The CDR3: CASSLLGTNYGYTF. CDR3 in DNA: TGTGCCAGCAGTTTATTGGGGACTAACTATGGCTACACCTTC.

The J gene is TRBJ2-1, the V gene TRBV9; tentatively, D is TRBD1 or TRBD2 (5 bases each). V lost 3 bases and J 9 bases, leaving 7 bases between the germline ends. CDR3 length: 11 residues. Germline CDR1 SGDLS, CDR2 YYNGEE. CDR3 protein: CASSEGSEQFF. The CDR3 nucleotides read TGTGCCAGCAGCGAGGGGAGTGAGCAGTTCTTC. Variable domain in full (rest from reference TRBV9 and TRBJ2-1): DSGVTQTPKHLITATGQRVTLRCSPRSGDLSVYWYQQSLDQGLQFLIQYYNGEERAKGNILERFSAQQFPDLHSELNLSSLELGDSALYFCASSEGSEQFFGPGTRLTVL.

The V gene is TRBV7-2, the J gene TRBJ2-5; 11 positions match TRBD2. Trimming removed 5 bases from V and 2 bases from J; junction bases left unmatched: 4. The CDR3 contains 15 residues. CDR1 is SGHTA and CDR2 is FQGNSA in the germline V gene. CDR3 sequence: CASSLRLAGQETQYF. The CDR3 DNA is TGTGCCAGCAGCCTCCGACTAGCGGGACAAGAGACCCAGTACTTC.

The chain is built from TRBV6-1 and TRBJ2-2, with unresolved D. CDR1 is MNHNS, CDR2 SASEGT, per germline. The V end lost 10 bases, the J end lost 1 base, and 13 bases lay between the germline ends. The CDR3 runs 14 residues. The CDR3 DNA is TGTGCCACCACCCTGACTGAGAACACCGGGGAGCTGTTTTTT. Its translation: CATTLTENTGELFF.